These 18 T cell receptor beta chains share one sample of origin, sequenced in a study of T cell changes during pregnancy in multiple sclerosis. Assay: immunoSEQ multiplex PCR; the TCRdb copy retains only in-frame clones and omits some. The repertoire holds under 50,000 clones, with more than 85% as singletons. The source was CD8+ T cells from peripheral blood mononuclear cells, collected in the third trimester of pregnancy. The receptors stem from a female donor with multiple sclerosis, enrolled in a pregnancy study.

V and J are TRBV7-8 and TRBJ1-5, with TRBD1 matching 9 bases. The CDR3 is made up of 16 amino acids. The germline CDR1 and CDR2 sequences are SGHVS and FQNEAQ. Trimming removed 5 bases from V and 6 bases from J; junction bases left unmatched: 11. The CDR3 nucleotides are TGTGCCAGCAGCACCTGGGACAGGGAGGTCGGTCAGCCCCAGCATTTT. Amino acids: CASSTWDREVGQPQHF.

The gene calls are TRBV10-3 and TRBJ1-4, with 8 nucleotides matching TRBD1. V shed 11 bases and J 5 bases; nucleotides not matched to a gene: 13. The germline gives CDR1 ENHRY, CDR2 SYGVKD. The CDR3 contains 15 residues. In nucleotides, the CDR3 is TGTGCCTCCCGGACAGGGAAGGGACCAAATGAAAAACTGTTTTTT. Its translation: CASRTGKGPNEKLFF.

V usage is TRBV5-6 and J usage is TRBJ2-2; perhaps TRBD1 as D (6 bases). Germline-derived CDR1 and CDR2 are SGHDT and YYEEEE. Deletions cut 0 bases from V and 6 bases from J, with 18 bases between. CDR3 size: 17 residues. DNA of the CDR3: TGTGCCAGCAGCTTGGGCCGACAGGTCCGATGGGCCGGGGAGCTGTTTTTT. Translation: CASSLGRQVRWAGELFF. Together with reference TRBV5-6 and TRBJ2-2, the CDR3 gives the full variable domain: DAGVTQSPTHLIKTRGQQVTLRCSPKSGHDTVSWYQQALGQGPQFIFQYYEEEERQRGNFPDRFSGHQFPNYSSELNVNALLLGDSALYLCASSLGRQVRWAGELFFGEGSRLTVL.

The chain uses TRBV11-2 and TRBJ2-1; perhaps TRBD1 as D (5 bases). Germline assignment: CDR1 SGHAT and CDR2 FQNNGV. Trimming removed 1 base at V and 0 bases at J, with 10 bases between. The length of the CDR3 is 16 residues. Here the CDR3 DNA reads TGTGCCAGCAGCTTAGTGGGGCAAAGCTCCTACAATGAGCAGTTCTTC. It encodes CASSLVGQSSYNEQFF.

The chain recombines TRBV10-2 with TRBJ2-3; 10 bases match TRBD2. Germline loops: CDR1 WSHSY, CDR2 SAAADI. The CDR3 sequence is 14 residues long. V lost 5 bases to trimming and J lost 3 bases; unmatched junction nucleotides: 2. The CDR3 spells CASSNSGGTDTQYF. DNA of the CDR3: TGCGCCAGCAGTAATAGCGGGGGGACAGATACGCAGTATTTT.

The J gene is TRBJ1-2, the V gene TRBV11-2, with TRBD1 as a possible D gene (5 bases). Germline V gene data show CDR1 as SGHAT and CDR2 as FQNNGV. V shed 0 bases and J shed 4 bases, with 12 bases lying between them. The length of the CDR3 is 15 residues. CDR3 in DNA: TGTGCCAGCAGCTTAGAGTTTTCGGGGGTCTATGGCTACACCTTC. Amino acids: CASSLEFSGVYGYTF. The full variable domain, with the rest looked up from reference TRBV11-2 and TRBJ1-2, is EAGVAQSPRYKIIEKRQSVAFWCNPISGHATLYWYQQILGQGPKLLIQFQNNGVVDDSQLPKDRFSAERLKGVDSTLKIQPAKLEDSAVYLCASSLEFSGVYGYTFGSGTRLTVV.

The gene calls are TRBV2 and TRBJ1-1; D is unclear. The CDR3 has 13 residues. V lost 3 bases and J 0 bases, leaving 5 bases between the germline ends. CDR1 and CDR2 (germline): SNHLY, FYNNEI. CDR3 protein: CASSEGLNTEAFF. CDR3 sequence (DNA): TGTGCCAGCAGTGAGGGCCTGAACACTGAAGCTTTCTTT.

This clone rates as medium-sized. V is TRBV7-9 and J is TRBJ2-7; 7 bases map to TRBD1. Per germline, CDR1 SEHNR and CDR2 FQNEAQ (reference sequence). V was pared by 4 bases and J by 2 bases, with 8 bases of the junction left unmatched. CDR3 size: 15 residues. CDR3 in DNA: TGTGCCAGCAGCTCCTCCCAGGGGGTGACCTACGAGCAGTACTTC. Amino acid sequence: CASSSSQGVTYEQYF.

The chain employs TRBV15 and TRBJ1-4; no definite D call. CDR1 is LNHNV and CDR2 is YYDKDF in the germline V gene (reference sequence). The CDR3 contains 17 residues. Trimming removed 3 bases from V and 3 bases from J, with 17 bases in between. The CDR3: CATSSPVSGWSNEKLFF. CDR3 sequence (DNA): TGTGCCACCAGCAGCCCTGTGTCGGGGTGGTCTAATGAAAAACTGTTTTTT.

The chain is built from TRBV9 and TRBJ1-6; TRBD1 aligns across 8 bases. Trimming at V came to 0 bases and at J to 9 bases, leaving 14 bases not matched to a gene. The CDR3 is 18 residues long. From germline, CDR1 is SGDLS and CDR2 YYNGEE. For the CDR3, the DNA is TGTGCCAGCAGCGTAGTTAACAGGGGGGGCTGGTTAGGTTCACCCCTCCACTTT. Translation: CASSVVNRGGWLGSPLHF. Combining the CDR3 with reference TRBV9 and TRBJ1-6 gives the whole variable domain DSGVTQTPKHLITATGQRVTLRCSPRSGDLSVYWYQQSLDQGLQFLIQYYNGEERAKGNILERFSAQQFPDLHSELNLSSLELGDSALYFCASSVVNRGGWLGSPLHFGNGTRLTVT.

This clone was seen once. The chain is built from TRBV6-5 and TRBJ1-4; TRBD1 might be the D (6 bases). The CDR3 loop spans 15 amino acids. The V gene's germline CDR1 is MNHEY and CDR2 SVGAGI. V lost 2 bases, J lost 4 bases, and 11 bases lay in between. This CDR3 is CASSYLTGNNEKLFF. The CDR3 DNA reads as TGTGCCAGCAGTTACCTGACAGGAAATAATGAAAAACTGTTTTTT.

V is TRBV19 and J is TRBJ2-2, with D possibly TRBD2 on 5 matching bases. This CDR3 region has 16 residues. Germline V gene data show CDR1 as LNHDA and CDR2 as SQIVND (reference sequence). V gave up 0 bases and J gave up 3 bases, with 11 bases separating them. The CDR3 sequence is CASSIDYPGDTGELFF. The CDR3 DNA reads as TGTGCCAGTAGTATAGACTATCCCGGGGACACCGGGGAGCTGTTTTTT.

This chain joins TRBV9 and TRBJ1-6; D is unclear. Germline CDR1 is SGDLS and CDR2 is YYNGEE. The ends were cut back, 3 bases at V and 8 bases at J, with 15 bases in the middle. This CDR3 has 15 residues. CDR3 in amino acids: CASSAQEEPYSPLHF. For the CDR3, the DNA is TGTGCCAGCAGCGCCCAAGAAGAGCCCTATTCACCCCTCCACTTT. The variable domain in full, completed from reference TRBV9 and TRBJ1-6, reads DSGVTQTPKHLITATGQRVTLRCSPRSGDLSVYWYQQSLDQGLQFLIQYYNGEERAKGNILERFSAQQFPDLHSELNLSSLELGDSALYFCASSAQEEPYSPLHFGNGTRLTVT.

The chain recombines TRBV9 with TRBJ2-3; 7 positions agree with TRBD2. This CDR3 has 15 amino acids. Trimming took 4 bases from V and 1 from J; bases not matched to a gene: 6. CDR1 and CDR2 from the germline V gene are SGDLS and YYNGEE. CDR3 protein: CASSPSGGGTDTQYF. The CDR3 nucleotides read TGTGCCAGCAGCCCGTCGGGGGGTGGCACAGATACGCAGTATTTT. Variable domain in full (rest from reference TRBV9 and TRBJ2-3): DSGVTQTPKHLITATGQRVTLRCSPRSGDLSVYWYQQSLDQGLQFLIQYYNGEERAKGNILERFSAQQFPDLHSELNLSSLELGDSALYFCASSPSGGGTDTQYFGPGTRLTVL.

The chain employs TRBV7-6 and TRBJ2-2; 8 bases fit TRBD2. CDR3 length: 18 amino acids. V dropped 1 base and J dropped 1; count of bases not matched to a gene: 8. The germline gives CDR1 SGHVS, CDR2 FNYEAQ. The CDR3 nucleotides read TGTGCCAGCAGCTTAGTCCCCGGGGGGGAGCTGAACACCGGGGAGCTGTTTTTT. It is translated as CASSLVPGGELNTGELFF.

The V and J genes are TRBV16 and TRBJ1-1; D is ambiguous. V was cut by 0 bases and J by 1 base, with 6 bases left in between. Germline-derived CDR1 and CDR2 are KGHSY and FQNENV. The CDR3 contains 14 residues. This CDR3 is CASSQSAGNTEAFF. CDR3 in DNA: TGTGCCAGCAGCCAATCGGCAGGGAACACTGAAGCTTTCTTT.

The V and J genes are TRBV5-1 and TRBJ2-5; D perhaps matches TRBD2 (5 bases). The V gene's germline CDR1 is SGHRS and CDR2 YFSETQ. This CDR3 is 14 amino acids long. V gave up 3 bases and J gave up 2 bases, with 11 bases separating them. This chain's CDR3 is CASSSVPGQETQYF. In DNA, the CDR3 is TGCGCCAGCAGCTCGGTCCCGGGGCAAGAGACCCAGTACTTC.

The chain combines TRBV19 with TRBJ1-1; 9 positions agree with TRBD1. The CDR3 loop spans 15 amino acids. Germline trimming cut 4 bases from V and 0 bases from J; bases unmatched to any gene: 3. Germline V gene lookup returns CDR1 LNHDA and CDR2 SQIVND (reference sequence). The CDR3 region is CASSTRTGVNTEAFF. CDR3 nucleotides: TGTGCCAGTAGTACTAGGACAGGGGTGAACACTGAAGCTTTCTTT.